This T cell receptor beta chain was identified during a study of cytotoxic CD8 clonotypes in ibrutinib-treated CLL (dated by TCRdb to the early 2020s). General notes on the study: In this cohort, some 16 patients were treatment-naive and about a dozen were relapsed/refractory, while about 17 had unmutated IGHV. Partial responses were observed in about 24 patients and complete responses in 2; after a median follow-up of 68 months, remission was maintained in around 14 patients and progression was observed in roughly twelve. The response samples were drawn at a median of 12 months into treatment, with a range of about 6 to 36 months. On average, each sample yielded 255,043 productive templates and 94,082 productive rearrangements. Of the 70 to 100 people in the trial, 25 to 30 had longitudinal samples available. Cryopreserved peripheral blood mononuclear cells were collected before treatment, at response, and at either disease progression or sustained remission. Every sample from remission and from progressive disease was obtained while the patients were still on ibrutinib.

The goal of deep resolution MiSeq sequencing was a depth between 1 in 1 million and 1 in 200,000 T cells, and coverage averaged 10x per clonotype. The immunoSEQ hsTCRB Kit was used to generate the TCR beta libraries. Processing in the source paper ran as follows. ImmunoSEQ Data Assistant and ImmunoSEQ Analyzer were used for data analysis, and V, D and J genes were assigned according to IMGT definitions. Clonality, which ranges from 0 to 1, was calculated as one minus the normalized Shannon entropy of productive rearrangement frequencies. Only overrepresented clonotypes making up at least 0.05% of the repertoire of each patient were included in the public clonotype analysis. Some 13 repertoires from age-matched healthy donors, obtained from immuneACCESS, served as clonality controls. Drawn from immuneACCESS, this table holds only the in-frame rearrangements with V and J called that TCRdb kept. Clones are partly lost; checked studies trace under half to an unresolved V gene and leave the rest unexplained. The DNA was the basis for D and trimming; V, J and clone size are from that table. This sample lists about 50,000 clones; about 50% were detected once. About 27% of the sample belongs to the ten largest clones.

This clone is regarded as medium-sized (0.01 to 0.1%). Its antigen remains undetermined. The record has no base qualities; no much larger clone is one base away. The sample's time point label, decoded: 20 to 30 months on ibrutinib. For TCR beta library preparation, about 2 micrograms of genomic DNA was extracted from cryopreserved PBMCs. High-throughput TCR beta sequencing was performed on longitudinal blood samples from CLL patients receiving ibrutinib monotherapy. The patients were enrolled in a single-center, open-label phase 2 trial of ibrutinib monotherapy. The cysteine opens and the phenylalanine closes a CDR3 of 12 amino acids. Only the CDR3 DNA stays, 36 bases, in frame from base 1. The germline V gene (reference sequence) sets CDR1 to LNHDA and CDR2 to SQIVND. Deletion took 4 bases off V and 8 bases off J, with a span of 11 bases between the germline ends. Results and caveats for the whole study, not just this receptor: Public clonotypes were found to be uncommon and were observed to contract or remain stable during treatment; the increase in clonality was shown to reflect expansion of private clonotypes at ibrutinib response. Baseline clonality was found to be higher than that of age-matched healthy donors and was strongly correlated with circulating CD8+ T-cell counts. An increase in clonality was observed at ibrutinib response, with clonality remaining stable during sustained remission and falling back toward baseline at progression. Sampling times were not matched between patients in sustained remission and patients whose disease was progressing, and lymph node repertoires were not examined.

The source was PBMCs, collected after 24 months of ibrutinib treatment. The sequence was obtained from a human donor with chronic lymphocytic leukemia. The chain employs TRBV19 and TRBJ1-2, with TRBD1 as a weak D call on 6 bases. The bases read TGTGCCAGTAGTAACAGGGCTTCCGGCTACACCTTC. This encodes CASSNRASGYTF.